This T cell receptor beta chain appears in the sequencing data of a study of blood T cell repertoires in COVID-19. The wider study: The samples span acute and convalescent COVID-19 from the United States, Italy and Spain.

Assignment of participants to cohorts was predicated upon participant-reported clinical history. A COVID-19 case had been met by exposed participants during the 2 weeks before study entry. V was cut by 2 bases and J by 5 bases, with 5 bases left in between. The germline CDR1 and CDR2 sequences are SGHTS and YDEGEE. CDR3 length equals 12 residues. This table comes from immunoSEQ multiplex PCR, and its TCRdb copy is limited to in-frame clones, with some not included. The table includes around 250,000 clones, approximately 90% detected once. Sequenced material: PBMCs or T cells enriched from blood (not recorded which). The chain is built from TRBV5-8 and TRBJ1-5, with D unresolved. The TCR sequence derives from a middle-aged man who had been exposed to COVID-19. The CDR3 reads CASSFLDQPQHF. In nucleotides, the CDR3 is TGTGCCAGCAGCTTTTTAGATCAGCCCCAGCATTTT.